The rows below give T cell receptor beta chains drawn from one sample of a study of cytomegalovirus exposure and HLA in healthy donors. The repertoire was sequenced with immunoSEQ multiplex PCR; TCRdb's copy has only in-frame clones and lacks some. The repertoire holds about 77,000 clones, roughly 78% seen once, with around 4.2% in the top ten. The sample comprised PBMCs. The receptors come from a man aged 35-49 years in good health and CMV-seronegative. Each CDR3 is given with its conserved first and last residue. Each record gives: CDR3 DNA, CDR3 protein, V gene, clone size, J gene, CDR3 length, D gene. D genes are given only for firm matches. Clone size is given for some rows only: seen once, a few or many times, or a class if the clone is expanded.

DNA: TGTGCCAGCAGCTTAGGGGTGGTGGGCACTGAAGCTTTCTTT
CDR3: CASSLGVVGTEAFF
V: TRBV5-4
size: NA
J: TRBJ1-1
length: 14
D: NA

DNA: TGTGCCAGCAGCCCCAGGGGAATGAACACTGAAGCTTTCTTT
CDR3: CASSPRGMNTEAFF
V: TRBV6-5
size: NA
J: TRBJ1-1
length: 14
D: NA

DNA: TGTGCCAGCTTCGGGCGGGAAAACTCCTACAATGAGCAGTTCTTC
CDR3: CASFGRENSYNEQFF
V: TRBV6-4
size: few
J: TRBJ2-1
length: 15
D: NA

DNA: TGTGCCAGCAGCAAGGGGGTAGGGCAGCCCCAGCATTTT
CDR3: CASSKGVGQPQHF
V: TRBV9
size: NA
J: TRBJ1-5
length: 13
D: NA

DNA: TGTGCCAGCAGTTGGAGGAAGGAGCAGTTCTTC
CDR3: CASSWRKEQFF
V: TRBV28
size: once
J: TRBJ2-1
length: 11
D: NA

DNA: TGTGCCAGCATCAGGGCGGCTGGAAACACCATATATTTT
CDR3: CASIRAAGNTIYF
V: TRBV6-1
size: NA
J: TRBJ1-3
length: 13
D: NA

DNA: TGTGCCAGCAGCTTAGGCCGTATATCAGATACGCAGTATTTT
CDR3: CASSLGRISDTQYF
V: TRBV13
size: NA
J: TRBJ2-3
length: 14
D: NA

DNA: TGCGCCAGCAGCCGGGAGCTCGGGGACTATGGCTACACCTTC
CDR3: CASSRELGDYGYTF
V: TRBV5-1
size: NA
J: TRBJ1-2
length: 14
D: NA

DNA: TGTGCCAGCAGCGCCCGACAGGGGGGAAACAATGAGCAGTTCTTC
CDR3: CASSARQGGNNEQFF
V: TRBV14
size: NA
J: TRBJ2-1
length: 15
D: TRBD1

DNA: TGTGCCTGGAGTAATCAGGGGGCAGTAAGTCAGCCCCAGCATTTT
CDR3: CAWSNQGAVSQPQHF
V: TRBV30
size: NA
J: TRBJ1-5
length: 15
D: TRBD1

DNA: TGTGCCAGTAGTATTAGGGCGGGAGGGACGTACAATGAGCAGTTCTTC
CDR3: CASSIRAGGTYNEQFF
V: TRBV19
size: once
J: TRBJ2-1
length: 16
D: TRBD2

DNA: TGCGCCAGCAGCTTGAGAGCGGGAGTGGGCAATGAGCAGTTCTTC
CDR3: CASSLRAGVGNEQFF
V: TRBV5-1
size: NA
J: TRBJ2-1
length: 15
D: TRBD2

DNA: TGTGCCACCAGCCGTTCCACAGGGACCTACAATGAGCAGTTCTTC
CDR3: CATSRSTGTYNEQFF
V: TRBV15
size: NA
J: TRBJ2-1
length: 15
D: NA

DNA: TGTGCCAGCAGGGGGGACAGGGGTTTAAAAAACATTCAGTACTTC
CDR3: CASRGDRGLKNIQYF
V: TRBV2
size: NA
J: TRBJ2-4
length: 15
D: TRBD1

DNA: TGTGCCAGCAGTTTACAGGGTATCTATGGCTACACCTTC
CDR3: CASSLQGIYGYTF
V: TRBV6-5
size: NA
J: TRBJ1-2
length: 13
D: NA

DNA: TGTGCCAGCAGTGAAGCGCACGGGTTTGATTCACCCCTCCACTTT
CDR3: CASSEAHGFDSPLHF
V: TRBV2
size: NA
J: TRBJ1-6
length: 15
D: NA

DNA: TGTGCCAGCAGTTCCCGGGGTCAGGGGCCTGAAAAACTGTTTTTT
CDR3: CASSSRGQGPEKLFF
V: TRBV6-5
size: NA
J: TRBJ1-4
length: 15
D: NA

DNA: TGTGCCAGCAGCCAGGGACTTCTGAACACCGGGGAGCTGTTTTTT
CDR3: CASSQGLLNTGELFF
V: TRBV4-2
size: NA
J: TRBJ2-2
length: 15
D: NA